The 14 T cell receptor beta chains presented below share a single source sample, sequenced in a study of blood T cells in healthy people across ages. Using a J-beta primer mix together with a sample-barcoded 5' primer, a second PCR was run for about 7 to 12 cycles. Each CDR3 protein gets one entry after TCRdb re-called the 5' RACE reads with MiXCR. The sample includes 850,000 or so distinct CDR3 sequences, around 26% of them seen just once. The sequencing input was blood. These receptor sequences come from a woman older than 75 in good health.

This chain links TRBV6-5 with TRBJ1-2, with D possibly being TRBD1 (6 bases). The CDR3 is 15 residues long. The germline V gene encodes CDR1 MNHEY and CDR2 SVGAGI. Trimming took off 8 bases at V and 2 bases at J, with 18 bases between the two ends. DNA of the CDR3: TGTGCCAGCTCACCAGGGGACTACTCAAACTATGGCTACACCTTC. Translation: CASSPGDYSNYGYTF.

This clonotype appeared many times. The chain uses TRBV30 and TRBJ2-5; D ambiguous. V dropped 0 bases and J dropped 5 bases, with 7 bases sitting between them. The germline V gene encodes CDR1 GTSNPN and CDR2 SVGIG (reference sequence). CDR3 size: 12 residues. The DNA for the CDR3 is TGTGCCTGGAGTGTAGTTCTTGAGACCCAGTACTTC. This sequence encodes CAWSVVLETQYF.

The V call is TRBV14, the J call TRBJ1-2; D is possibly TRBD1 (5 bases). The length of the CDR3 is 15 residues. V was cut by 5 bases and J by 2 bases, with 15 bases left in between. CDR1 is SGHDN and CDR2 is FVKESK in the germline V gene. The CDR3 DNA follows: TGTGCCAGCAGCAAACGGGGCACTCCGAACTATGGCTACACCTTC. Its protein is CASSKRGTPNYGYTF.

This clonotype appeared many times. The chain recombines TRBV20-1 with TRBJ2-6; D is ambiguous. CDR3 length: 15 residues. CDR1 and CDR2 from the germline V gene are DFQATT and SNEGSKA (reference sequence). V was cut by 4 bases and J by 0 bases, with 10 bases left in between. The CDR3 reads CSATLHSSGANVLTF. Written as DNA, the CDR3 is TGCAGTGCTACCCTACACAGCTCTGGGGCCAACGTCCTGACTTTC.

This chain joins TRBV5-1 and TRBJ2-5; D possibly uses TRBD1 or TRBD2 (6 bases each). The CDR3 is made up of 15 amino acids. Germline V gene data show CDR1 as SGHRS and CDR2 as YFSETQ. Trimming stripped 3 bases from V and 4 bases from J, with 16 bases between. As DNA, the CDR3 is TGCGCCAGCAGCTCAGGGGTGGGGGGACCAGAGACCCAGTACTTC. This translates into CASSSGVGGPETQYF.

This clonotype was counted ten times or more. The chain joins TRBV5-5 to TRBJ2-6, with D tentatively TRBD2 (6 bases). The germline V and J ends were trimmed by 4 bases and 0 bases, with 23 bases remaining between them. The germline gives CDR1 SGHKS, CDR2 YYEKEE (reference sequence). CDR3 length equals 20 residues. Here the CDR3 DNA reads TGTGCCAGCAGCCGAACCGCCTTAGGAGGGGCAGCCTCTGGGGCCAACGTCCTGACTTTC. Translating gives CASSRTALGGAASGANVLTF.

V and J are TRBV12-3 or TRBV12-4 and TRBJ1-3, with 7 positions matching TRBD1. V lost 7 bases and J lost 8; bases outside the gene matches: 11. This CDR3 has 14 amino acids. CDR3 DNA: TGTGCCAGCACCATTCTGGGACAGACATACACCATATATTTT. Its translation is CASTILGQTYTIYF.

The table lists this clonotype with many counts. CDR3 in DNA: TGTGCCAGCAGGGCAGCGGGGGCTGAGACCCAGTACTTC. Protein sequence: CASRAAGAETQYF. The V and J genes are TRBV28 and TRBJ2-5, with 8 bases identical to TRBD2. Germline-derived CDR1 and CDR2 are MDHEN and SYDVKM. V was clipped by 6 bases and J by 5 bases; unmatched bases: 5. There are 13 residues in the CDR3. Full variable domain (outside the CDR3, taken from reference TRBV28 and TRBJ2-5): DVKVTQSSRYLVKRTGEKVFLECVQDMDHENMFWYRQDPGLGLRLIYFSYDVKMKEKGDIPEGYSVSREKKERFSLILESASTNQTSMYLCASRAAGAETQYFGPGTRLLVL.

The V gene is TRBV7-9, the J gene TRBJ1-5; the D is unclear. Germline CDR1 is SEHNR and CDR2 is FQNEAQ (reference sequence). CDR3 length: 13 residues. V was shortened by 1 base and J by 10 bases, with 11 bases between the two germline ends. The DNA for the CDR3 is TGTGCCAGCAGCTTAGGGTCGACCTCTCCCCAGCATTTT. Protein sequence: CASSLGSTSPQHF.

The chain combines TRBV9 with TRBJ1-3; unclear D gene. V gave up 0 bases and J gave up 0 bases, with 7 bases separating them. Germline CDR1 reads SGDLS; CDR2 reads YYNGEE. The CDR3 sequence is 15 residues long. DNA for the CDR3: TGTGCCAGCAGCGTAGATCCAGCCTCTGGAAACACCATATATTTT. It yields the protein CASSVDPASGNTIYF.

This clonotype was observed a few times. V and J are TRBV7-2 and TRBJ1-2; 9 bases fit TRBD1. The germline CDR1 and CDR2 sequences are SGHTA and FQGNSA. The CDR3 is made up of 15 amino acids. Trimming took 1 base from V and 5 from J; bases not matched to a gene: 5. In DNA form, the CDR3 reads TGTGCCAGCAGCTTAGATCACAGGGGGCAGTATGGCTACACCTTC. Amino acids: CASSLDHRGQYGYTF.

In this sample, this clonotype turned up a few times. V gene TRBV7-7 combines with J gene TRBJ2-2, with TRBD2 identical over 11 bases. The V and J ends lost 5 bases and 1 base, in that order; junction bases with no gene match: 6. CDR3 length equals 17 residues. The germline CDR1 and CDR2 sequences are SSHAT and FNYEAQ (reference sequence). CDR3 protein: CASSKLGLAGNTGELFF. The CDR3 DNA is TGTGCCAGCAGCAAACTCGGACTAGCGGGGAACACCGGGGAGCTGTTTTTT.

This chain joins TRBV7-6 and TRBJ1-4, with a tentative D call TRBD1 (5 bases). The V gene lost 5 bases and the J gene lost 3 bases, with 16 bases spanning the gap. This CDR3 has 16 amino acids. CDR1 is SGHVS, CDR2 FNYEAQ, per germline. CDR3 coding DNA: TGTGCCAGCAGCCCTCGCATCGGGGCAGCTAATGAAAAACTGTTTTTT. Encoded protein: CASSPRIGAANEKLFF.

This clonotype came up many times. V is TRBV6-2 or TRBV6-3 and J is TRBJ1-2; D is unresolved. Between the trimmed V and J ends, which lost 6 bases and 8 bases, there was a span of 10 bases. CDR3 length: 11 residues. Germline V CDR1 and CDR2: MNHEY, SVGEGT. CDR3 amino acids: CASSLVWGYTF. The CDR3 region has the DNA TGTGCCAGCAGCCTCGTCTGGGGCTACACCTTC.